These T cell receptor beta chains were read from a single sample in a study of OX40 agonist ivuxolimab in advanced cancers. The data were produced by immunoSEQ multiplex PCR, yet TCRdb's version contains in-frame clones alone and is incomplete. The repertoire holds almost 80,000 clones, with approximately 80% as singletons. Material: CD4+ or CD8+ T cells sorted from blood, obtained in a trial of the OX40 agonist ivuxolimab. The receptors were sampled from an adult with an advanced solid tumor such as melanoma, head and neck, liver or kidney cancer. Both conserved end residues are part of each CDR3. A D gene is named only where the DNA matches it firmly. Some rows mark clone size as missing; the rest say once, few, many or name a class of expanded clone.

V gene: TRBV7-9; D gene: -; clone size: -; J gene: TRBJ1-4; CDR3 protein: CASSLNSGPEKLFF; CDR3 DNA: TGTGCCAGCAGCTTGAATAGCGGGCCTGAAAAACTGTTTTTT
V gene: TRBV28; D gene: -; clone size: few; J gene: TRBJ2-7; CDR3 protein: CASSLGQSFPREQYF; CDR3 DNA: TGTGCCAGCTCCCTTGGACAGAGTTTTCCGAGGGAGCAGTACTTC
V gene: TRBV6-6; D gene: -; clone size: -; J gene: TRBJ1-1; CDR3 protein: CASSYPQENTEAFF; CDR3 DNA: TGTGCCAGCAGTTACCCACAGGAGAACACTGAAGCTTTCTTT
V gene: TRBV23-1; D gene: TRBD1; clone size: -; J gene: TRBJ2-1; CDR3 protein: CASIFRTGGNEQFF; CDR3 DNA: TGCGCCAGCATCTTCCGGACAGGGGGAAATGAGCAGTTCTTC
V gene: TRBV7-2; D gene: TRBD2; clone size: -; J gene: TRBJ2-3; CDR3 protein: CASSLGPLAGGQDTQYF; CDR3 DNA: TGTGCCAGCAGCTTAGGGCCACTAGCGGGGGGGCAGGATACGCAGTATTTT
V gene: TRBV20-1; D gene: -; clone size: once; J gene: TRBJ1-2; CDR3 protein: CSLGGFYGYTF; CDR3 DNA: TGCAGCCTCGGGGGGTTTTACGGCTACACCTTC
V gene: TRBV7-2; D gene: TRBD2; clone size: -; J gene: TRBJ2-2; CDR3 protein: CASSFSGTGGLFF; CDR3 DNA: TGTGCCAGCAGCTTTAGCGGGACGGGCGGGCTGTTTTTT
V gene: TRBV18; D gene: -; clone size: -; J gene: TRBJ1-5; CDR3 protein: CASSPGHNQPQHF; CDR3 DNA: TGTGCCAGCTCACCGGGCCATAATCAGCCCCAGCATTTT
V gene: TRBV18; D gene: -; clone size: -; J gene: TRBJ2-5; CDR3 protein: CASSPSQGPLETQYF; CDR3 DNA: TGTGCCAGCTCACCATCGCAGGGGCCCTTAGAGACCCAGTACTTC
V gene: TRBV28; D gene: -; clone size: -; J gene: TRBJ2-5; CDR3 protein: CASSIPLGASQYF; CDR3 DNA: TGTGCCAGCAGCATCCCCTTAGGGGCGTCCCAGTACTTC
V gene: TRBV4-1; D gene: -; clone size: -; J gene: TRBJ2-3; CDR3 protein: CASSQQQTSRTDTQYF; CDR3 DNA: TGCGCCAGCAGCCAGCAACAGACTAGTCGAACAGATACGCAGTATTTT
V gene: TRBV2; D gene: TRBD1; clone size: -; J gene: TRBJ1-2; CDR3 protein: CASTGWGQTYGYTF; CDR3 DNA: TGTGCCAGCACCGGATGGGGACAGACATATGGCTACACCTTC
V gene: TRBV10-2; D gene: -; clone size: -; J gene: TRBJ2-5; CDR3 protein: CASKHGQGAGETQYF; CDR3 DNA: TGCGCCAGCAAACACGGACAGGGAGCGGGGGAGACCCAGTACTTC
V gene: TRBV6-5; D gene: -; clone size: -; J gene: TRBJ2-1; CDR3 protein: CASTGLPYNEQFF; CDR3 DNA: TGTGCCAGCACAGGGCTCCCCTACAATGAGCAGTTCTTC
V gene: TRBV9; D gene: -; clone size: -; J gene: TRBJ1-2; CDR3 protein: CASSVVIKGSGYTF; CDR3 DNA: TGTGCCAGCAGCGTAGTAATAAAAGGGAGTGGCTACACCTTC
V gene: TRBV27; D gene: -; clone size: few; J gene: TRBJ2-1; CDR3 protein: CASKSAGTHNEQFF; CDR3 DNA: TGTGCCAGTAAGAGCGCGGGTACTCACAATGAGCAGTTCTTC
V gene: TRBV11-2; D gene: TRBD1; clone size: -; J gene: TRBJ2-1; CDR3 protein: CASSLVLQGTGEQFF; CDR3 DNA: TGTGCCAGCAGCTTAGTGTTACAGGGGACAGGTGAGCAGTTCTTC
V gene: TRBV15; D gene: -; clone size: once; J gene: TRBJ2-1; CDR3 protein: CATSSPLGRLLYNEQFF; CDR3 DNA: TGTGCCACCAGCAGCCCCTTGGGGAGACTACTGTACAATGAGCAGTTCTTC
V gene: TRBV5-6; D gene: -; clone size: few; J gene: TRBJ1-4; CDR3 protein: CASSLGSNSNYEKLFF; CDR3 DNA: TGTGCCAGCAGCTTGGGGTCTAACAGCAATTATGAAAAACTGTTTTTT
V gene: TRBV6-5; D gene: TRBD1; clone size: -; J gene: TRBJ2-2; CDR3 protein: CASSSRQGGPGELFF; CDR3 DNA: TGTGCCAGCAGTTCACGACAGGGTGGGCCCGGGGAGCTGTTTTTT
V gene: TRBV9; D gene: -; clone size: once; J gene: TRBJ2-3; CDR3 protein: CASSARGGGTDTQYF; CDR3 DNA: TGTGCCAGCAGCGCCCGGGGCGGAGGGACAGATACGCAGTATTTT
V gene: TRBV6-5; D gene: -; clone size: -; J gene: TRBJ2-3; CDR3 protein: CASNDNTDTQYF; CDR3 DNA: TGTGCCAGCAATGATAACACAGATACGCAGTATTTT
V gene: TRBV30; D gene: -; clone size: -; J gene: TRBJ1-5; CDR3 protein: CAWWGKGLGQPQHF; CDR3 DNA: TGTGCCTGGTGGGGGAAGGGGCTCGGTCAGCCCCAGCATTTT
V gene: TRBV7-9; D gene: -; clone size: -; J gene: TRBJ1-2; CDR3 protein: CASTLLTGGFVYGYTF; CDR3 DNA: TGTGCCAGCACTCTCCTCACCGGGGGCTTTGTCTATGGCTACACCTTC
V gene: TRBV2; D gene: TRBD2; clone size: -; J gene: TRBJ2-3; CDR3 protein: CASTLGLAGGTDTQYF; CDR3 DNA: TGTGCCAGCACCCTCGGACTAGCGGGAGGCACAGATACGCAGTATTTT
V gene: TRBV30; D gene: TRBD1; clone size: -; J gene: TRBJ1-2; CDR3 protein: CAWSADRSYGYTF; CDR3 DNA: TGTGCCTGGAGTGCGGACAGGAGCTATGGCTACACCTTC
V gene: TRBV6-5; D gene: -; clone size: -; J gene: TRBJ1-2; CDR3 protein: CASSYGQAYGYTF; CDR3 DNA: TGTGCCAGCAGTTACGGGCAGGCCTATGGCTACACCTTC
V gene: TRBV5-1; D gene: -; clone size: -; J gene: TRBJ2-3; CDR3 protein: CASSLAGTGDTQYF; CDR3 DNA: TGCGCCAGCAGCTTGGCCGGGACCGGGGATACGCAGTATTTT
V gene: TRBV29-1; D gene: -; clone size: medium-sized; J gene: TRBJ1-5; CDR3 protein: CSVAPGSNQPQHF; CDR3 DNA: TGCAGCGTTGCCCCAGGGAGCAATCAGCCCCAGCATTTT
V gene: TRBV4-1; D gene: -; clone size: few; J gene: TRBJ1-5; CDR3 protein: CASSQAWQEQPQHF; CDR3 DNA: TGCGCCAGCAGCCAAGCCTGGCAGGAGCAGCCCCAGCATTTT
V gene: TRBV15; D gene: -; clone size: -; J gene: TRBJ2-5; CDR3 protein: CATSRDRQRRETQYF; CDR3 DNA: TGTGCCACCAGCAGAGATAGGCAGCGCCGGGAGACCCAGTACTTC
V gene: TRBV6-4; D gene: -; clone size: -; J gene: TRBJ1-6; CDR3 protein: CASTPPGVRNSPLHF; CDR3 DNA: TGTGCCAGCACCCCCCCAGGGGTACGCAATTCACCCCTCCACTTT
V gene: TRBV7-2; D gene: -; clone size: -; J gene: TRBJ2-2; CDR3 protein: CASSLVSHTGELFF; CDR3 DNA: TGTGCCAGCAGCTTAGTATCACACACCGGGGAGCTGTTTTTT
V gene: TRBV20-1; D gene: -; clone size: -; J gene: TRBJ2-1; CDR3 protein: CSAARRSEQFF; CDR3 DNA: TGCAGTGCTGCCCGTAGGAGTGAGCAGTTCTTC
V gene: TRBV4-1; D gene: -; clone size: -; J gene: TRBJ1-6; CDR3 protein: CASSNRASNSPLHF; CDR3 DNA: TGCGCCAGCAGCAACAGGGCTAGTAATTCACCCCTCCACTTT
V gene: TRBV23-1; D gene: -; clone size: -; J gene: TRBJ2-3; CDR3 protein: CASSQRFRSTDTQYF; CDR3 DNA: TGCGCCAGCAGTCAGAGGTTCCGCTCAACAGATACGCAGTATTTT
V gene: TRBV27; D gene: TRBD2; clone size: -; J gene: TRBJ2-5; CDR3 protein: CASGSHVGGGQETQYF; CDR3 DNA: TGTGCCAGCGGATCACACGTAGGCGGGGGTCAAGAGACCCAGTACTTC
V gene: TRBV25-1; D gene: -; clone size: -; J gene: TRBJ2-1; CDR3 protein: CASIAGGNEQFF; CDR3 DNA: TGTGCCAGCATTGCGGGTGGAAATGAGCAGTTCTTC
V gene: TRBV5-1; D gene: TRBD1; clone size: -; J gene: TRBJ2-6; CDR3 protein: CASTPGQGPPGANVLTF; CDR3 DNA: TGCGCCAGCACACCGGGACAGGGTCCCCCTGGGGCCAACGTCCTGACTTTC
V gene: TRBV28; D gene: -; clone size: -; J gene: TRBJ1-1; CDR3 protein: CASSLWSRATEAFF; CDR3 DNA: TGTGCCAGCAGTTTATGGTCGCGGGCCACTGAAGCTTTCTTT
V gene: TRBV5-1; D gene: TRBD1; clone size: -; J gene: TRBJ2-7; CDR3 protein: CASSLFQGAAGEQYF; CDR3 DNA: TGCGCCAGCAGCTTGTTCCAGGGGGCGGCAGGCGAGCAGTACTTC
V gene: TRBV14; D gene: TRBD2; clone size: -; J gene: TRBJ2-1; CDR3 protein: CASSPGTSPWDEQFF; CDR3 DNA: TGTGCCAGCAGCCCCGGGACTAGCCCCTGGGATGAGCAGTTCTTC